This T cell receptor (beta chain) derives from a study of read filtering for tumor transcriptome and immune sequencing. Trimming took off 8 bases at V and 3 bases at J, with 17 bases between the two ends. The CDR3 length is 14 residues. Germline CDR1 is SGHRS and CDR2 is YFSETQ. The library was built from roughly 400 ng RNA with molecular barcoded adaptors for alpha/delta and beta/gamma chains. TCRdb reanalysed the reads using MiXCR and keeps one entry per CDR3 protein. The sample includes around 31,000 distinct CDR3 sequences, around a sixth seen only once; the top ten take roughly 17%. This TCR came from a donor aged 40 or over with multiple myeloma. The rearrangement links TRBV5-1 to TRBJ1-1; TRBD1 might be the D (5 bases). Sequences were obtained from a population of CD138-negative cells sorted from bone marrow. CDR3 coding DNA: TGCGCCAGAAGGGACGACAGCCTGGACACTGAAGCTTTCTTT. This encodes CARRDDSLDTEAFF. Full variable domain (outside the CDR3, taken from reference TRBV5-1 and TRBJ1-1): KAGVTQTPRYLIKTRGQQVTLSCSPISGHRSVSWYQQTPGQGLQFLFEYFSETQRNKGNFPGRFSGRQFSNSRSEMNVSTLELGDSALYLCARRDDSLDTEAFFGQGTRLTVV.